Sequencing of this TCR beta chain was carried out in a study of blood T cell repertoires in COVID-19. As for the study in general: Acute and convalescent COVID-19 specimens originated in the United States, Italy and Spain.

Assay used: immunoSEQ multiplex PCR; TCRdb lists only in-frame clones, some missing. This sample carries a few hundred thousand clones, 86% of them seen once, and the ten largest clones take about 4.1%. V shed 1 base and J 9 bases; nucleotides not matched to a gene: 6. The CDR3 is 16 residues long. The germline V gene encodes CDR1 SNHLY and CDR2 FYNNEI. The gene calls are TRBV2 and TRBJ1-6, with 10 bases fitting TRBD1. The clonotype originates from a man between 45 and 60 years old with acute or convalescent COVID-19. The sample consisted of peripheral blood. The CDR3 coding sequence is TGTGCCAGCAGTGAAGGGGGACAGGGGCTTCGTTCACCCCTCCACTTT. It yields the protein CASSEGGQGLRSPLHF.